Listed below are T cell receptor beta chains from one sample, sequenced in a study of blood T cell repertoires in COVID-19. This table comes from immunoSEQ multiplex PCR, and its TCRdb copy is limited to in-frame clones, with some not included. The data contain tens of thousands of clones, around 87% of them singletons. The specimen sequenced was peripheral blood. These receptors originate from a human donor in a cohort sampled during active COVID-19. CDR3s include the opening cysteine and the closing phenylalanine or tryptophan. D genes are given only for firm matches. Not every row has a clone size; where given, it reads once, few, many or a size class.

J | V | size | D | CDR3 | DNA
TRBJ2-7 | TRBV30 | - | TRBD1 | CAWSRSHDRAWVSYEQYF | TGTGCCTGGAGCCGTTCCCATGACAGGGCTTGGGTATCCTACGAGCAGTACTTC
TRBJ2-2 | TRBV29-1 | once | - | CSVGAGTGELFF | TGCAGCGTTGGGGCGGGGACCGGGGAGCTGTTTTTT
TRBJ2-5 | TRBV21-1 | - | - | CASSGECSLRDKETQYF | TGTGCCAGCAGCGGCGAGTGCAGCTTGCGGGATAAAGAGACCCAGTACTTC
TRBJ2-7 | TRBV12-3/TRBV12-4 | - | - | CASSLEGYEQYF | TGTGCCAGCAGTTTGGAGGGTTACGAGCAGTACTTC
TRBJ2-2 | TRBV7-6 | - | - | CAGGADTGELFF | TGTGCCGGAGGGGCTGACACCGGGGAGCTGTTTTTT
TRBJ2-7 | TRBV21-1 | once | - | CASAGDRGPYEQYF | TGTGCCAGTGCTGGGGACAGGGGACCCTACGAGCAGTACTTC
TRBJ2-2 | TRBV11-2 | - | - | CASSLAGALNGELFF | TGTGCCAGCAGCTTAGCGGGAGCGCTTAACGGGGAGCTGTTTTTT
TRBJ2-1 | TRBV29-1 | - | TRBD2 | CSARTRTSGRVNNEQFF | TGCAGCGCCAGAACTCGGACTAGCGGGAGGGTAAACAATGAGCAGTTCTTC
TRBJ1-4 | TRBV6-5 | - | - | CASRGQSNEKLFF | TGTGCCAGCAGAGGACAGTCGAATGAAAAACTGTTTTTT
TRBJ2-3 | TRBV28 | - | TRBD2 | CASSSLAGRTDTQYF | TGTGCCAGCAGTTCCCTAGCGGGACGAACAGATACGCAGTATTTT
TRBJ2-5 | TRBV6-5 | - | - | CASSLDSFQETQYF | TGTGCCAGCAGTCTCGACTCCTTCCAAGAGACCCAGTACTTC
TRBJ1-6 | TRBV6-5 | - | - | CASKTGGSYNSPLHF | TGTGCCAGCAAGACGGGGGGCTCCTATAATTCACCCCTCCACTTT
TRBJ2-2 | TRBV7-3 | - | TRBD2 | CASSQPGLAGGPNTGELFF | TGTGCCAGCAGCCAACCGGGACTAGCGGGAGGGCCAAACACCGGGGAGCTGTTTTTT
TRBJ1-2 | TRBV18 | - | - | CASSPVNYLKLASYGYTF | TGTGCCAGCTCTCCCGTAAATTACCTCAAGCTTGCGAGCTATGGCTACACCTTC
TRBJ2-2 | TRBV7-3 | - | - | CASSLWSTGESNTGELFF | TGTGCCAGCAGCTTGTGGTCTACCGGAGAATCGAACACCGGGGAGCTGTTTTTT
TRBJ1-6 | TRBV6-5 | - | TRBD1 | CASSYGTGVSPLHF | TGTGCCAGCAGTTACGGGACAGGGGTTTCACCCCTCCACTTT
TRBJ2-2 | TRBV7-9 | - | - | CASSMGLFDGGELFF | TGTGCCAGCAGCATGGGCCTCTTCGACGGCGGGGAGCTGTTTTTT
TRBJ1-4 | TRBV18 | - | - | CASSPAGGGEKLFF | TGTGCCAGCTCACCGGCGGGGGGAGGTGAAAAACTGTTTTTT
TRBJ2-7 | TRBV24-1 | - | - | CATSDAGTQDYEQYF | TGTGCCACCAGTGACGCCGGGACTCAGGACTACGAGCAGTACTTC
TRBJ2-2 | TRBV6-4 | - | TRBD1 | CASSRDRGITGELFF | TGTGCCAGCAGCCGGGACAGGGGGATCACCGGGGAGCTGTTTTTT
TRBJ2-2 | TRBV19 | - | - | CASSIQLPNTGELFF | TGTGCCAGTAGTATTCAACTACCGAACACCGGGGAGCTGTTTTTT
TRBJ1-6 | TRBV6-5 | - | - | CASGQVGNMNSPLHF | TGTGCCAGCGGCCAGGTCGGGAATATGAATTCACCCCTCCACTTT
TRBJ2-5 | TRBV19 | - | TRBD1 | CASSGQGAGWAQYF | TGTGCCAGTAGCGGACAGGGGGCCGGGTGGGCCCAGTACTTC
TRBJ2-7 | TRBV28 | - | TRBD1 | CASTPPISGTESDEQYF | TGTGCCAGCACTCCACCAATTTCCGGGACAGAAAGCGACGAGCAGTACTTC
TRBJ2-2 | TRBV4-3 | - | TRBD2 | CASSRYSGRGDTGELFF | TGCGCCAGCAGCCGATATAGCGGGAGGGGTGACACCGGGGAGCTGTTTTTT
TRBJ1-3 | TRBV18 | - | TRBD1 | CASSPTTGGYSGNTIYF | TGTGCCAGCTCACCGACGACAGGGGGGTACTCTGGAAACACCATATATTTT
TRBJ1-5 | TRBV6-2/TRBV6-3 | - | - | CASSYFEPGYNQPQHF | TGTGCCAGCAGTTACTTCGAGCCCGGGTACAATCAGCCCCAGCATTTT
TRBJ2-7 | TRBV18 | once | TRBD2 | CASSPASSTSGRKNEQYF | TGTGCCAGCTCACCCGCGTCATCAACTAGCGGGAGAAAGAACGAGCAGTACTTC
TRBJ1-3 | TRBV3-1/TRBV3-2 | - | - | CASSYGTPGNTIYF | TGTGCCAGCAGTTACGGGACTCCTGGAAACACCATATATTTT
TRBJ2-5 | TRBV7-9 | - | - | CASSNPQGGKETQYF | TGTGCCAGCAGCAACCCACAGGGGGGGAAAGAGACCCAGTACTTC
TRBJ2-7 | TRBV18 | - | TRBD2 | CASSPTSGRREQYF | TGTGCCAGCTCACCGACTAGCGGGAGGCGCGAGCAGTACTTC
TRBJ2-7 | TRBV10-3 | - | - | CAISNHGSFEQYF | TGTGCCATCAGTAACCATGGTAGTTTCGAGCAGTACTTC
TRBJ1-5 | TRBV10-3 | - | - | CAISESPTGSNQPQHF | TGTGCCATCAGTGAGTCTCCCACAGGGTCCAATCAGCCCCAGCATTTT
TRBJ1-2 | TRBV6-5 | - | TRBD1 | CASTTGDRGLYGYTF | TGTGCCAGCACCACTGGGGACAGGGGGCTCTATGGCTACACCTTC
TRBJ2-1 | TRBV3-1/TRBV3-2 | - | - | CASSQDRVEFF | TGTGCCAGCAGCCAAGACCGCGTCGAGTTCTTC
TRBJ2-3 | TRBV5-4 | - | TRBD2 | CASSSGLAGADTQYF | TGTGCCAGCAGCTCAGGACTAGCGGGAGCAGATACGCAGTATTTT
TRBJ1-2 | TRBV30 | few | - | CASSRRTNYGYTF | TGTGCCTCCTCCCGGAGGACTAACTATGGCTACACCTTC
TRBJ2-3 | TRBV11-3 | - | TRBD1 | CASSLTGEYPDTQYF | TGTGCCAGCAGCTTGACAGGGGAATACCCAGATACGCAGTATTTT
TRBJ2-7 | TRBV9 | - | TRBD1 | CASSVGQGLLEQYF | TGTGCCAGCAGCGTCGGACAGGGGTTGCTCGAGCAGTACTTC
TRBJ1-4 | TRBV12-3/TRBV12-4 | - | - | CASREESNEKLFF | TGTGCCAGCAGGGAGGAGAGTAATGAAAAACTGTTTTTT
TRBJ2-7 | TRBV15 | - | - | CATSRDPGQSYEQYF | TGTGCCACCAGCAGAGATCCAGGACAGTCCTACGAGCAGTACTTC
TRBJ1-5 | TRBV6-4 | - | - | CATMLGTWPQHF | TGTGCCACCATGCTAGGGACTTGGCCCCAGCATTTT
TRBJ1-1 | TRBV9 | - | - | CASSQRGGVGTEAFF | TGTGCCAGCAGCCAACGCGGGGGGGTAGGCACTGAAGCTTTCTTT
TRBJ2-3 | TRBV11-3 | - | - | CASSLGLSRADTQYF | TGTGCCAGCAGCTTAGGTTTGTCCAGGGCAGATACGCAGTATTTT
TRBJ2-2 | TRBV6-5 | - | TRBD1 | CASSYRTGAGELFF | TGTGCCAGTAGTTACCGGACAGGGGCCGGGGAGCTGTTTTTT
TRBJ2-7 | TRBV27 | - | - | CASSLSAASYEQYF | TGTGCCAGCAGTTTATCGGCGGCTTCCTACGAGCAGTACTTC
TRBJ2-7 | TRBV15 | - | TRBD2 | CATSREPAGGPLGSYEQYF | TGTGCCACCAGCAGAGAACCAGCGGGAGGACCCTTGGGCTCCTACGAGCAGTACTTC
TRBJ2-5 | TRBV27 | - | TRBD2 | CASSYTREGETQYF | TGTGCCAGCAGTTACACCAGGGAGGGAGAGACCCAGTACTTC
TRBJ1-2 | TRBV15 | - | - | CATSINRNLNYGYTF | TGTGCCACCAGTATAAACAGGAACCTTAACTATGGCTACACCTTC
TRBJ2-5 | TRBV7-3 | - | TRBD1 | CASSIGIPGTGQETQYF | TGTGCCAGCAGCATCGGAATTCCCGGGACAGGGCAAGAGACCCAGTACTTC
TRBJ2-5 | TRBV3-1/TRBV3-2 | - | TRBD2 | CASSQTTSGRETQYF | TGTGCCAGCAGCCAAACGACTAGCGGGAGGGAGACCCAGTACTTC